This T cell receptor beta chain was profiled in a study of cytomegalovirus exposure and HLA in healthy donors. General observations from the study: Researchers reported in a later analysis that common viral pathogens appeared linked to several top clusters. Analyzed later, association rates of TCRs varied across HLA loci, with DRB1 most and HLA-C fewest. Earlier findings revealed that most TCR beta V segments proved productive either about 87% or about 30% of the time.

PCR primers comprised 60 Vbeta and 13 Jbeta primers. Generated by immunoSEQ multiplex PCR, the TCRdb table keeps only in-frame clones and is missing some. The sample holds around 210,000 clones; about 81% are singletons and the top ten take 2.5% to 3.5%. The CDR3 consists of 15 residues. Per the germline V gene, CDR1 is MNHEY and CDR2 is SVGAGI. V was pared by 5 bases and J by 3 bases, with 6 bases of the junction left unmatched. On this clone itself: The target antigen is unknown. Other DNA sequences in this specimen translate into the identical CDR3.

V is TRBV6-5 and J is TRBJ1-5; 8 bases align to TRBD1. The sample comprised PBMCs. The clonotype was recovered from a woman between 40 and 55 years old in good health and CMV-seronegative. The CDR3 DNA reads as TGTGCCAGCAGTCGACAGGGGTTTTCCAATCAGCCCCAGCATTTT. Translated: CASSRQGFSNQPQHF.